This T cell receptor (beta chain) was identified in a study of response to subunit inactivated influenza vaccine. Findings of the study overall: Researchers suggested that each seasonal influenza vaccination recruits few new T cells.

Concerning this clonotype itself: What it binds is unknown.

TCRdb itself ran the RT-PCR reads through MiXCR, one entry per CDR3 protein. The data hold about 780,000 distinct CDR3 sequences, with roughly 18% observed a single time. CDR1 is LNHDA and CDR2 is SQIVND in the germline V gene (reference sequence). There are 14 residues in the CDR3. Trimming at V came to 3 bases and at J to 5 bases, leaving 4 bases not matched to a gene. J is TRBJ2-1 and V is TRBV19, with 7 bases that match TRBD2. Sample: PBMCs from blood, taken roughly 5 days after vaccination. This receptor was obtained from a man aged 45-65 years who received an inactivated influenza vaccine. CDR3 amino acids: CASSMGTTNNEQFF. The DNA of the CDR3 is TGTGCCAGTAGTATGGGGACTACTAACAATGAGCAGTTCTTC.